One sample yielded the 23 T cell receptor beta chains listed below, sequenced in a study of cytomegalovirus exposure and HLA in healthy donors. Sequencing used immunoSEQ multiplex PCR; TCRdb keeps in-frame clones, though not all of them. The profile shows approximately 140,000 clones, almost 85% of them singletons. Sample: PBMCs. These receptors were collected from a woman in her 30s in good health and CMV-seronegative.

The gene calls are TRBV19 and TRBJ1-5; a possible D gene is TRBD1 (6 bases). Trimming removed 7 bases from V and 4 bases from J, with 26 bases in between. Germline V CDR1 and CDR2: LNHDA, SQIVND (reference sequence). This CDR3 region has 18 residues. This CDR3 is CASKAILLGERGNQPQHF. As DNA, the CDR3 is TGTGCCAGTAAGGCGATCTTGCTGGGGGAGAGGGGGAATCAGCCCCAGCATTTT.

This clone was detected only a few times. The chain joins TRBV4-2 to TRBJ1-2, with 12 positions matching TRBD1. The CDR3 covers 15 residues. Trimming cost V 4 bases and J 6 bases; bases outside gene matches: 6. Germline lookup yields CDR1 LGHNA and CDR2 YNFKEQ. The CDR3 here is CASSLTGTGGHGYTF. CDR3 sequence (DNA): TGTGCCAGCAGCCTTACCGGGACAGGGGGCCATGGCTACACCTTC.

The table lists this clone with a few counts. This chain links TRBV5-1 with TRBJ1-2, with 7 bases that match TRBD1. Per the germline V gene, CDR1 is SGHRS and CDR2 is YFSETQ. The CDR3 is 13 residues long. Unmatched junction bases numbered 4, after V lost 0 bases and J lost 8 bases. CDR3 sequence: CASSLATGDGYTF. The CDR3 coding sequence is TGCGCCAGCAGCTTGGCCACAGGGGACGGCTACACCTTC.

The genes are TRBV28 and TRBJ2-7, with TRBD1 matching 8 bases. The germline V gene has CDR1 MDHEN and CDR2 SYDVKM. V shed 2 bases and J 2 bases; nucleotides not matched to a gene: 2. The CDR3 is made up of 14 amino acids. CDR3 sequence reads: CASSLGQGTYEQYF. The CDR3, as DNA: TGTGCCAGCAGTTTAGGACAGGGCACCTACGAGCAGTACTTC.

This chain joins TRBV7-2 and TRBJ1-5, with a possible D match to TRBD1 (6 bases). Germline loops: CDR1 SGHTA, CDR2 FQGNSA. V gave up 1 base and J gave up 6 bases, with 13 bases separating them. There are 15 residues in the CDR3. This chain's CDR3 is CASSLEGGPGQPQHF. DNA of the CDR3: TGTGCCAGCAGCTTAGAGGGGGGGCCGGGTCAGCCCCAGCATTTT.

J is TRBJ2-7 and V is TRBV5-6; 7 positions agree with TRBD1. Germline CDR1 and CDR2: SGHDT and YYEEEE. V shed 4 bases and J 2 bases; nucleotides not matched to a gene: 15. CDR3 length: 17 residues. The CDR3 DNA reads TGTGCCAGCAGCGGCCACTCCGGGACAGCAGTCACCTACGAGCAGTACTTC. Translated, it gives CASSGHSGTAVTYEQYF.

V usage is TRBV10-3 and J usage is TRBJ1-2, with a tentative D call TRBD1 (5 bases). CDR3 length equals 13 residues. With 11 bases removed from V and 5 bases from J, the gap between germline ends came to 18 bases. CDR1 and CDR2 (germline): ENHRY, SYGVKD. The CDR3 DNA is TGTGCCGGGGCTCGTGGGGCCGGGTATGGCTACACCTTC. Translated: CAGARGAGYGYTF.

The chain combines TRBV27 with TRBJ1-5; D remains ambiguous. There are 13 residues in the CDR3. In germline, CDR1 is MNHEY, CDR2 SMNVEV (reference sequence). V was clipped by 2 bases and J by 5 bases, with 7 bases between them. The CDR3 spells CASSLVPDQPQHF. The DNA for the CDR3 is TGTGCCAGCAGTTTAGTACCGGATCAGCCCCAGCATTTT.

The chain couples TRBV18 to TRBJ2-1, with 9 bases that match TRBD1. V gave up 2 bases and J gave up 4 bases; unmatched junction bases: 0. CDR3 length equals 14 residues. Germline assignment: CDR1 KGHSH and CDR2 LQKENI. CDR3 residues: CASSPGTGYNEQFF. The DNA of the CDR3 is TGTGCCAGCTCACCAGGGACAGGGTACAATGAGCAGTTCTTC.

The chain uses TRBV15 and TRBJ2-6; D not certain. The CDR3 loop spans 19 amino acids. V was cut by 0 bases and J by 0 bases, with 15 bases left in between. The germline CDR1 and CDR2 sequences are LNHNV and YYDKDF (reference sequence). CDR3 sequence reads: CATSRDPGSPSSGANVLTF. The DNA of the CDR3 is TGTGCCACCAGCAGAGACCCCGGGTCCCCTTCCTCTGGGGCCAACGTCCTGACTTTC.

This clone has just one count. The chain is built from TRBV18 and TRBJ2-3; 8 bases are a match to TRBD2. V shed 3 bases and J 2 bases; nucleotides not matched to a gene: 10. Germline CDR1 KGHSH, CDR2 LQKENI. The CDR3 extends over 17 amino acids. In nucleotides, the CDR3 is TGTGCCAGCTCACCCCCCTTCGGCGGGGGGCCCACAGATACGCAGTATTTT. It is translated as CASSPPFGGGPTDTQYF.

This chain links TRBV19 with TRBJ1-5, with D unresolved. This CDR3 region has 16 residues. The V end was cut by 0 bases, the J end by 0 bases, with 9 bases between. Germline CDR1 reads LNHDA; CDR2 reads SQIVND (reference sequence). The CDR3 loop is CASSIDRGLSNQPQHF. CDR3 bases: TGTGCCAGTAGTATAGATCGTGGGCTTAGCAATCAGCCCCAGCATTTT. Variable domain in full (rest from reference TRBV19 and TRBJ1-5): DGGITQSPKYLFRKEGQNVTLSCEQNLNHDAMYWYRQDPGQGLRLIYYSQIVNDFQKGDIAEGYSVSREKKESFPLTVTSAQKNPTAFYLCASSIDRGLSNQPQHFGDGTRLSIL.

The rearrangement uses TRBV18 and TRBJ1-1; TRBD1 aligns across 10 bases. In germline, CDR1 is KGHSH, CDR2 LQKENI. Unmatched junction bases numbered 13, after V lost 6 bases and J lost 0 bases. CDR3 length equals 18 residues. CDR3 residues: CASSLTSGTGALNTEAFF. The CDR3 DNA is TGTGCCAGCTCCCTTACTTCCGGGACAGGGGCCCTGAACACTGAAGCTTTCTTT.

The DNA for the CDR3 is TGTGCCAGCAGTGTTGAATTAGGGGCCTTGGAGACTGAAGCTTTCTTT. Translated: CASSVELGALETEAFF. The chain is built from TRBV6-1 and TRBJ1-1, with TRBD1 as a possible D gene (5 bases). V lost 4 bases and J 5 bases, leaving 20 bases between the germline ends. This CDR3 spans 16 amino acids. CDR1 is MNHNS, CDR2 SASEGT, per germline.

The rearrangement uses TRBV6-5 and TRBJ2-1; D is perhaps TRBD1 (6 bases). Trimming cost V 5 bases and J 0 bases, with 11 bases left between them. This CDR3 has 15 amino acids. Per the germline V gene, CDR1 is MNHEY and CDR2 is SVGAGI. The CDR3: CASSGDRSSYNEQFF. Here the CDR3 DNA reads TGTGCCAGCAGTGGCGACAGGAGCTCCTACAATGAGCAGTTCTTC.

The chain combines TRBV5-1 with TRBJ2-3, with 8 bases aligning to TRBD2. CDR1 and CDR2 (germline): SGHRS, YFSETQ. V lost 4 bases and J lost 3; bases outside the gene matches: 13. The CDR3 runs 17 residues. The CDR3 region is CASSTGASGQATDTQYF. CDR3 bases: TGCGCCAGCAGCACGGGCGCTAGCGGGCAAGCTACAGATACGCAGTATTTT.

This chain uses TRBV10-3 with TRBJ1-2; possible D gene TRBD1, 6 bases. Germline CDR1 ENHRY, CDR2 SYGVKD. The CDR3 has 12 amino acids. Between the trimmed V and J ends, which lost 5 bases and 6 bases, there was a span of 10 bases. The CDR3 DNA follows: TGTGCCATCAGTTACAGGGAGAATGGCTACACCTTC. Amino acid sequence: CAISYRENGYTF.

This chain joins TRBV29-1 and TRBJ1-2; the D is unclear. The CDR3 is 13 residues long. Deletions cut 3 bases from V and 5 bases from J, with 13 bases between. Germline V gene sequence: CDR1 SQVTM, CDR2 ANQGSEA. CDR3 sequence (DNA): TGCAGCGTTGAGGAGGGAATGATTTATGGCTACACCTTC. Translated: CSVEEGMIYGYTF.

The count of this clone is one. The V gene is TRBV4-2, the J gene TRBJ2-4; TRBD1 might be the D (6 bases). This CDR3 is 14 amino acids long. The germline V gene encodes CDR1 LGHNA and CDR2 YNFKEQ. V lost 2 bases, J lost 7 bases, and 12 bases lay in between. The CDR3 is CASSQWRQGNIQYF. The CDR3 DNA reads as TGTGCCAGCAGCCAATGGCGCCAGGGGAACATTCAGTACTTC.

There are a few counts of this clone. Written as DNA, the CDR3 is TGTGCCAGCAGTTTTAGTATGAACACTGAAGCTTTCTTT. Protein sequence: CASSFSMNTEAFF. J is TRBJ1-1 and V is TRBV28; no clear D. Germline V gene lookup returns CDR1 MDHEN and CDR2 SYDVKM. The CDR3 spans 13 residues. Trimming removed 3 bases at V and 0 bases at J, with 5 bases between.

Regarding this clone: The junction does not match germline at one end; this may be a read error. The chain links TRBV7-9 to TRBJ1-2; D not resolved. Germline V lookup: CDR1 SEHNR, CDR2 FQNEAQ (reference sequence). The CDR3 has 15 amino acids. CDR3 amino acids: CASSLARDFNYGYTF. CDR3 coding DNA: TGTGCCAGCAGCCTAGCACGGGATTTTAACTATGGCTACACCTTC.

CDR3 amino acids: CATSRGQRGGLQTQYF. The CDR3 nucleotides are TGTGCCACCAGCAGGGGGCAGCGGGGGGGCCTACAGACCCAGTACTTC. The rearrangement uses TRBV15 and TRBJ2-5; 10 bases are shared with TRBD2. From germline, CDR1 is LNHNV and CDR2 YYDKDF (reference sequence). Unmatched junction bases numbered 10, after V lost 3 bases and J lost 6 bases. This CDR3 has 16 residues.

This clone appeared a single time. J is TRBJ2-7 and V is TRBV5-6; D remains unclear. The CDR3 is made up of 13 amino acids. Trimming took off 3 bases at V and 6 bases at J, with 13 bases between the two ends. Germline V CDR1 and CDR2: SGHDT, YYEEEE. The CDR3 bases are TGTGCCAGCAGCTGGGCTTCGGTGGCCGAGCAGTACTTC. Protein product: CASSWASVAEQYF.